This TCR beta chain was found in a study of regulatory T cells in long-lasting Graves disease. Findings of the study overall: Relative to newly diagnosed Graves' patients, persistent ones had lower TCR diversity. Whereas 966 public clonotypes were shared by new patients, persistent patients shared more, at a few thousand.

Library construction for TCR beta used iRepertoire HTBI primers and Arm-PCR of CDR3 regions. Via MiXCR, TCRdb re-called the multiplex PCR reads, giving one row per CDR3 protein. The sample records around 450,000 distinct CDR3 sequences, around 16% being singletons. The CDR3 is 12 amino acids. After removal of 6 bases from V and 5 bases from J, the junction contained 3 bases not matched to a gene. The time point denotes: newly diagnosed GD, antithyroid drugs for less than 3 months. Extracted RNA from PBMCs served as the source of the TCR library. The sample holds many counts of this clonotype. Its antigen is not identified. The same sample was also studied in work on T cells in Graves' hyperthyroidism and ophthalmopathy. This second study says: A set of HTBI primers served as the primers for a first-round RT-PCR of the TCR CDR3. Most thyroid clonotypes that were expanded above 0.001 also turned up in blood.

The input for sequencing was peripheral blood mononuclear cells (PBMCs), taken at new diagnosis, from a patient treated with antithyroid drugs. This clonotype was sampled from a woman aged 35 to 49 with Graves disease. The V gene is TRBV12-3 or TRBV12-4, the J gene TRBJ2-7; the match to TRBD1 covers 8 bases. CDR3 loop: CASSSTGDEQYF. CDR3 sequence (DNA): TGTGCCAGCAGCTCGACAGGGGACGAGCAGTACTTC.